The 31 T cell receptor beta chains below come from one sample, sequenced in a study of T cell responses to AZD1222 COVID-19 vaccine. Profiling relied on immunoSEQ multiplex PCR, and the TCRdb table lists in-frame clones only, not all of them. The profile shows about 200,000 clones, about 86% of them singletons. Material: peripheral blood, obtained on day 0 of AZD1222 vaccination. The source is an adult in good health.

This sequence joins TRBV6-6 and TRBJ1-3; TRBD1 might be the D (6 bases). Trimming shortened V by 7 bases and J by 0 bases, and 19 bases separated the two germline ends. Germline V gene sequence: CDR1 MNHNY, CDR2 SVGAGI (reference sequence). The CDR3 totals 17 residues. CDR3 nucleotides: TGTGCCAGCAATCGGGGGGGGCACCAGCTCTCTGGAAACACCATATATTTT. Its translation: CASNRGGHQLSGNTIYF.

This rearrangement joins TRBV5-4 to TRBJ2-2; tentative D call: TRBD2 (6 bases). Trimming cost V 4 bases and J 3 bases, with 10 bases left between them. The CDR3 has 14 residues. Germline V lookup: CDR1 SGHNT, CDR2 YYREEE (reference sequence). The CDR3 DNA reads TGTGCCAGCAGCAGAGGAGGGGACACCGGGGAGCTGTTTTTT. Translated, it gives CASSRGGDTGELFF. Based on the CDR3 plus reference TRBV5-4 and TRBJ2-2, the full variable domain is ETGVTQSPTHLIKTRGQQVTLRCSSQSGHNTVSWYQQALGQGPQFIFQYYREEENGRGNFPPRFSGLQFPNYSSELNVNALELDDSALYLCASSRGGDTGELFFGEGSRLTVL.

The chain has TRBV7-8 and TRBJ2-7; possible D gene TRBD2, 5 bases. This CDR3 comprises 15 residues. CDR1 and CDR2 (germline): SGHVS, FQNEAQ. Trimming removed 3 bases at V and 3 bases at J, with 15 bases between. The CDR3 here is CASSLPGRLSYEQYF. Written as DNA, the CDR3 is TGTGCCAGCAGCTTGCCGGGCAGACTAAGCTACGAGCAGTACTTC.

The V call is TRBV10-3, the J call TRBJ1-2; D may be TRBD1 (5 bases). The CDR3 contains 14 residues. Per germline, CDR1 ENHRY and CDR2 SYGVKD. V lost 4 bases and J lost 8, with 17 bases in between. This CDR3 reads CAISAALGVEGYTF. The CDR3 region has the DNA TGTGCCATCAGTGCCGCCTTGGGGGTGGAAGGCTACACCTTC.

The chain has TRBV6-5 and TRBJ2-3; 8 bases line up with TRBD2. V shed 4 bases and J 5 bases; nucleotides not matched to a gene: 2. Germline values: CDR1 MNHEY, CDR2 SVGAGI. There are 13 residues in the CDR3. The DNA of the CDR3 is TGTGCCAGCAGTTCGGGGGGGCGAGATACGCAGTATTTT. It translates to CASSSGGRDTQYF.

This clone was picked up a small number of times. The CDR3 DNA reads as TGTGCCAGTAGTATAGACGGAGGGGCCGGGGAGCTGTTTTTT. It specifies CASSIDGGAGELFF. The V and J genes are TRBV19 and TRBJ2-2, with a tentative D call TRBD2 (6 bases). Germline-derived CDR1 and CDR2 are LNHDA and SQIVND (reference sequence). This CDR3 comprises 14 residues. V lost 0 bases, J lost 6 bases, and 8 bases lay in between.

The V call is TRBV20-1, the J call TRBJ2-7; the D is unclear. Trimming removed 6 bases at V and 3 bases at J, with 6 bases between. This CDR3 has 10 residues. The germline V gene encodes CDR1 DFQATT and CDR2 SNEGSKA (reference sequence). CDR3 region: CSALDYEQYF. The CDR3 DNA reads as TGCAGTGCCTTGGACTACGAGCAGTACTTC.

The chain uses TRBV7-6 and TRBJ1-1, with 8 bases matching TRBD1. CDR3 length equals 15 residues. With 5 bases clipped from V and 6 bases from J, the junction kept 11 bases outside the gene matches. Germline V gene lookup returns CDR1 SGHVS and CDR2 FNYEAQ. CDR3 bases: TGTGCCAGCAGCGACCGGACAGGGTTTGTGTCTGAAGCTTTCTTT. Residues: CASSDRTGFVSEAFF. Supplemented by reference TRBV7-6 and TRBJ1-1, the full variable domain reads GAGVSQSPRYKVTKRGQDVALRCDPISGHVSLYWYRQALGQGPEFLTYFNYEAQQDKSGLPNDRFSAERPEGSISTLTIQRTEQRDSAMYRCASSDRTGFVSEAFFGQGTRLTVV.

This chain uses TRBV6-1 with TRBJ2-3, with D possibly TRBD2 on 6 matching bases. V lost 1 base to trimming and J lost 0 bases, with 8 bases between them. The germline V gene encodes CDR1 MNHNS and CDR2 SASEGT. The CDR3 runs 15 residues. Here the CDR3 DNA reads TGTGCCAGCAGTGAAGTTGGAGGGAGCACAGATACGCAGTATTTT. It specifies CASSEVGGSTDTQYF.

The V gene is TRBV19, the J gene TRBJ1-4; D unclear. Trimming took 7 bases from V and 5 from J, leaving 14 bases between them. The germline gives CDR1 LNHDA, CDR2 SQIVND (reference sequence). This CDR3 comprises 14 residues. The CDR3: CASKVGQRNEKLFF. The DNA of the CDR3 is TGTGCCAGTAAAGTAGGGCAGAGGAATGAAAAACTGTTTTTT.

The CDR3 bases are TGTGCCAGCAGCTATGGACTAGCGGGGCCCGCAGAGACCCAGTACTTC. Protein product: CASSYGLAGPAETQYF. The J gene is TRBJ2-5, the V gene TRBV3-1 (or the pseudogene TRBV3-2), with TRBD2 matching over 12 bases. CDR3 size: 16 residues. Looked up from germline, CDR1 is LGHDT and CDR2 is YNNKEL (reference sequence). J lost 4 bases, V lost 5 bases, and 8 bases had no gene match.

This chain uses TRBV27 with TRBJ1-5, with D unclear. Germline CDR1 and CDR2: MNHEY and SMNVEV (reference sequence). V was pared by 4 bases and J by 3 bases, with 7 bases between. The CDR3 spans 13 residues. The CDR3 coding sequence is TGTGCCAGCAGTTGGGATAACAATCAGCCCCAGCATTTT. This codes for CASSWDNNQPQHF.

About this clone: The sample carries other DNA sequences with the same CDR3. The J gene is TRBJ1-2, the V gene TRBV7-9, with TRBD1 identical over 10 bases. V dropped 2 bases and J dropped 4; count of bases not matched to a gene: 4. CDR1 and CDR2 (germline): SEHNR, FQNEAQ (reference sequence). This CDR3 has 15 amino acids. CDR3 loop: CASSLRDRGPYGYTF. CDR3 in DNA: TGTGCCAGCAGCTTACGGGACAGGGGTCCCTATGGCTACACCTTC.

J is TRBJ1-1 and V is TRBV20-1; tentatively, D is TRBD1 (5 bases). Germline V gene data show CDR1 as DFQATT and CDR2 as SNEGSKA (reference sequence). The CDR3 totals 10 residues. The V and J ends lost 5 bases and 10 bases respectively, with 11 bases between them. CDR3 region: CSAAGEGAFF. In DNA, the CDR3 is TGCAGTGCTGCGGGGGAGGGAGCTTTCTTT.

The CDR3 DNA reads as TGTGCCTACTCCCCAGGGAACGGGAATTCACCCCTCCACTTT. Translation: CAYSPGNGNSPLHF. This chain links TRBV30 with TRBJ1-6, with a possible D match to TRBD1 (5 bases). This CDR3 has 14 amino acids. Per the germline V gene, CDR1 is GTSNPN and CDR2 is SVGIG (reference sequence). V was cut by 7 bases and J by 7 bases, with 17 bases left in between.

The CDR3 nucleotides read TGTGCCAGCAGCTTAGAACCCAGGGGGTTTTCACCCCTCCACTTT. As protein: CASSLEPRGFSPLHF. The chain combines TRBV11-2 with TRBJ1-6; TRBD1 agrees at 7 bases. The CDR3 length is 15 residues. V shed 0 bases and J 9 bases; nucleotides not matched to a gene: 5. The germline V gene has CDR1 SGHAT and CDR2 FQNNGV.

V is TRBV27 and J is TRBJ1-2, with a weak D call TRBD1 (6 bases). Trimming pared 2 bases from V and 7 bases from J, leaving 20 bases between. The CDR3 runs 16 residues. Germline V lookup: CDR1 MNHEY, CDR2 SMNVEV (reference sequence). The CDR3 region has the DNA TGTGCCAGCAGTTTAAAGCCCCCCCCAGGGGTGGGTGGCTACACCTTC. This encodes CASSLKPPPGVGGYTF.

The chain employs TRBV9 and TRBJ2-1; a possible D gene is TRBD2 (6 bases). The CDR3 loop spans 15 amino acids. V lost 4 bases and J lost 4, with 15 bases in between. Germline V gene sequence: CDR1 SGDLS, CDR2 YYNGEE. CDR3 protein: CASSPTGGGYNEQFF. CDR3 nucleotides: TGTGCCAGCAGCCCGACCGGGGGTGGGTACAATGAGCAGTTCTTC.

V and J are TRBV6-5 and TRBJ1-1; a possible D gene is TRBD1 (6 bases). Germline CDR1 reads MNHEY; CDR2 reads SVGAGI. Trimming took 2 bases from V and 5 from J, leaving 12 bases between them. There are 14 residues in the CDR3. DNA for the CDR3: TGTGCCAGCAGTTACCTCGGGGGCAGGACTGAAGCTTTCTTT. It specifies CASSYLGGRTEAFF.

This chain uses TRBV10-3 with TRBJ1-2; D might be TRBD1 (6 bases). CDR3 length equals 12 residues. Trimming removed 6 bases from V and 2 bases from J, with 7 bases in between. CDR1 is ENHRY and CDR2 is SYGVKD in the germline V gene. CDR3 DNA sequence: TGTGCCATCAGGGACAGAAACTATGGCTACACCTTC. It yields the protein CAIRDRNYGYTF.

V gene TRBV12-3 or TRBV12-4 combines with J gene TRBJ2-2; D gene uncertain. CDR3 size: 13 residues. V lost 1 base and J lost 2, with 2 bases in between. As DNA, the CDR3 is TGTGCCAGCAGTTTAGATAACACCGGGGAGCTGTTTTTT. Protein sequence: CASSLDNTGELFF.

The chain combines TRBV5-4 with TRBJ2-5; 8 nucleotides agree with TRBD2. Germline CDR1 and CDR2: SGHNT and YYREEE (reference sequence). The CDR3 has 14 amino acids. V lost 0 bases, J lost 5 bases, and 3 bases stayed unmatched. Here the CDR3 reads CASSLVTGGETQYF. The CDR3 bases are TGTGCCAGCAGCTTGGTTACGGGGGGGGAGACCCAGTACTTC.

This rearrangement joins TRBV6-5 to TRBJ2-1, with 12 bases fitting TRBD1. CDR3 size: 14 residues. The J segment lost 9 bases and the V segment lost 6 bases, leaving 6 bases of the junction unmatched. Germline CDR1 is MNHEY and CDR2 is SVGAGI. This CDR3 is CASRLGTGGGEQFF. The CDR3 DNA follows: TGTGCCAGCAGGTTGGGGACAGGGGGCGGTGAGCAGTTCTTC.

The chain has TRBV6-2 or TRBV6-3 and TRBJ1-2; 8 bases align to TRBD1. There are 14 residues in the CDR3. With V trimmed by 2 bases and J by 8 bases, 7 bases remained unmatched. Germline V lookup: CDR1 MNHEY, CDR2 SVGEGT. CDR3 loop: CASSYTDRARGYTF. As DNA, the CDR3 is TGTGCCAGCAGTTACACGGACAGGGCTAGAGGCTACACCTTC.

The CDR3 DNA reads as TGTGCCAGCAGCCCAAATGAAAAACTGTTTTTT. Amino acid sequence: CASSPNEKLFF. The V call is TRBV7-8, the J call TRBJ1-4; D is ambiguous. The germline CDR1 and CDR2 sequences are SGHVS and FQNEAQ. Deletions cut 5 bases from V and 5 bases from J, with 3 bases between. The CDR3 runs to 11 residues.

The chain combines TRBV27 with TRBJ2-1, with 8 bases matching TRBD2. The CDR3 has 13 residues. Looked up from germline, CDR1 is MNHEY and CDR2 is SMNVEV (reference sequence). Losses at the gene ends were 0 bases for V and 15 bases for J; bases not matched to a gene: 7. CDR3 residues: CASSLSLSGEGFF. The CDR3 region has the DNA TGTGCCAGCAGTTTATCGCTTAGCGGGGAGGGGTTCTTC.

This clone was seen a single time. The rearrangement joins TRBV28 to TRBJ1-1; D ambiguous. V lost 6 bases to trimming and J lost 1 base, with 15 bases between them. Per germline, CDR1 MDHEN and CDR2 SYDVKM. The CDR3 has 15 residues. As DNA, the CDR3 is TGTGCCAGCAGCCTCCCCCGGACGTCGAACACTGAAGCTTTCTTT. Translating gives CASSLPRTSNTEAFF.

The CDR3 protein is CASSNLAGGPGEQFF. CDR3 nucleotides: TGTGCCAGCAGCAACCTAGCGGGGGGGCCCGGAGAGCAGTTCTTC. The chain links TRBV7-2 to TRBJ2-1; 12 bases line up with TRBD2. Germline V gene data show CDR1 as SGHTA and CDR2 as FQGNSA. Trimming removed 5 bases from V and 10 bases from J; junction bases left unmatched: 9. The CDR3 is made up of 15 amino acids.

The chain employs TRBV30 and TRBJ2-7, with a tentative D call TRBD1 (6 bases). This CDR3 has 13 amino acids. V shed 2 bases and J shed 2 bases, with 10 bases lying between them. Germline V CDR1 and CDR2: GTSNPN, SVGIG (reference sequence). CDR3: CAWSTGHTYEQYF. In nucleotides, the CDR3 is TGTGCCTGGAGTACGGGACATACCTACGAGCAGTACTTC.

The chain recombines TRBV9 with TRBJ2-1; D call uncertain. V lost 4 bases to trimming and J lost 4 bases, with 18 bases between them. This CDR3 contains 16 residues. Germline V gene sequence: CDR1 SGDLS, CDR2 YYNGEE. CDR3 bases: TGTGCCAGCAGCCCTTGGCAGGACCGGCTATACAATGAGCAGTTCTTC. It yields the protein CASSPWQDRLYNEQFF.

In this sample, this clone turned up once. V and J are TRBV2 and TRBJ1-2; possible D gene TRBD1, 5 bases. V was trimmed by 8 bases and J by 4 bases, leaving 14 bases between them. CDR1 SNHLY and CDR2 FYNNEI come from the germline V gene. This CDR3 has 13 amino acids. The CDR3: CASEGQTPYGYTF. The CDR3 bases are TGTGCCAGCGAGGGGCAAACCCCCTATGGCTACACCTTC.